This T cell receptor (beta chain) was documented in a study of control samples from healthy donors and cancer patients. In germline, CDR1 is SEHNR, CDR2 FQNEAQ (reference sequence). J lost 5 bases, V lost 4 bases, and 5 bases had no gene match. The CDR3 sequence is 16 residues long. TCRdb's table, derived via immunoSEQ multiplex PCR, lists solely in-frame clones and lacks some. Of more than 95,000 clones in the sample, around 87% are singletons; the top ten hold around 8.7%. Sequencing input: blood. The chain uses TRBV7-9 and TRBJ1-6; 10 nucleotides line up with TRBD1. This TCR came from a man aged 35 to 55 in good health. The CDR3 bases are TGTGCCAGCAGCTCATATGGACAGGGGGATAATTCACCCCTCCACTTT. It translates to CASSSYGQGDNSPLHF. The full variable domain, with the rest looked up from reference TRBV7-9 and TRBJ1-6, is DTGVSQNPRHKITKRGQNVTFRCDPISEHNRLYWYRQTLGQGPEFLTYFQNEAQLEKSRLLSDRFSAERPKGSFSTLEIQRTEQGDSAMYLCASSSYGQGDNSPLHFGNGTRLTVT.